This T cell receptor (beta chain) was recovered during a study of graft-versus-host responses after intestinal transplantation. The CDR3 extends over 15 amino acids. Germline V gives CDR1 KGHSH, CDR2 LQKENI. The junction had 0 bases not matched to a gene; V was cut back by 3 bases and J by 7 bases. There are a few counts of this clone. The sample has other DNA sequences that encode this CDR3 too. The method was immunoSEQ multiplex PCR; TCRdb's version includes in-frame clones alone and lacks a portion of them. The sample lists 20,000 to 25,000 clones; about half were seen once. The chain couples TRBV18 to TRBJ2-1, with 16 bases lining up with TRBD2. The specimen comprised alloreactive CD4+ T cells from a mixed lymphocyte reaction culture, sampled before intestinal transplant. Subset of the sample: CFSE-low proliferating T cells sorted from roughly six-day pre-transplant mixed lymphocyte reaction (GvH or HvG direction). The TCR originated in a human patient who received an intestinal transplant. CDR3: CASSPGLAGGNEQFF. The CDR3 region has the DNA TGTGCCAGCTCACCGGGACTAGCGGGGGGGAATGAGCAGTTCTTC.